Below are 10 T cell receptor beta chains sequenced from a single sample in a study of T cells after yellow fever vaccination (dated by TCRdb to the late 2010s). In the paper's terms, the treatment or condition label means: live attenuated yellow fever vaccine strain. The library was generated by 5' RACE. Sequencing instrument: Illumina HiSeq 2500. TCRdb reprocessing: public reads trimmed at Q25 with fastp, clones called with MiXCR, in-frame beta chains kept. Each CDR3 protein gets just one entry, which takes the most common genes and DNA from the rows behind it. Across this sample there are about 230,000 distinct CDR3 sequences, with more than 6.5% seen only once. The ten largest account for roughly 1% of the sample. The source material was CD4+ T cells sorted from PBMCs, sampled on the day of the yellow fever booster vaccination. The receptors originated from a man younger than 40 who received the YFV17D yellow fever vaccine.

The chain links TRBV7-2 to TRBJ2-1, with 13 bases identical to TRBD2. CDR3 length: 14 residues. Germline trimming cut 4 bases from V and 7 bases from J; bases unmatched to any gene: 1. Germline assignment: CDR1 SGHTA and CDR2 FQGNSA. CDR3 amino acids: CASSWGLAGNEQFF. CDR3 coding DNA: TGTGCCAGCAGCTGGGGACTAGCGGGGAATGAGCAGTTCTTC.

This clonotype was picked up a small number of times. This chain connects TRBV5-1 to TRBJ2-5; D possibly corresponds to TRBD2 (5 bases). This CDR3 has 13 residues. Trimming stripped 4 bases from V and 9 bases from J, with 16 bases between. The germline V gene has CDR1 SGHRS and CDR2 YFSETQ. CDR3 bases: TGCGCCAGCAGCGCTGATCGAGAGAGGGCCCAGTACTTC. Protein: CASSADRERAQYF.

This clonotype has only a few counts. The rearrangement uses TRBV11-3 and TRBJ2-1; perhaps TRBD2 as D (6 bases). Looked up from germline, CDR1 is SGHNT and CDR2 is YENEEA. V lost 0 bases and J lost 8, with 20 bases in between. The CDR3 totals 17 residues. The CDR3 sequence is CASSLDIRLGGGDEQFF. The CDR3 bases are TGTGCCAGCAGCTTAGATATAAGGTTGGGGGGTGGCGATGAGCAGTTCTTC.

This clonotype was seen only a few times. The chain links TRBV4-3 to TRBJ2-3, with unresolved D. Germline CDR1 reads LGHNA; CDR2 reads YSLEER. V was pared by 6 bases and J by 4 bases, with 14 bases between. The CDR3 is made up of 14 amino acids. DNA for the CDR3: TGCGCCAGCAGTCCCAGAAGTGCAGCAGATACGCAGTATTTT. Translated, it gives CASSPRSAADTQYF.

The V call is TRBV28, the J call TRBJ2-7; 8 bases agree with TRBD1. Germline CDR1 and CDR2: MDHEN and SYDVKM. V was pared by 5 bases and J by 4 bases, with 10 bases of the junction left unmatched. The CDR3 has 15 amino acids. The CDR3 coding sequence is TGTGCCAGCAGTGGCCCAGGGGGCCGTCCATACGAGCAGTACTTC. It translates to CASSGPGGRPYEQYF.

The chain uses TRBV28 and TRBJ2-7; 8 positions agree with TRBD1. The germline V gene encodes CDR1 MDHEN and CDR2 SYDVKM. The trim removed 4 bases at V and 5 bases at J, leaving 7 bases unmatched. CDR3 length: 14 residues. The CDR3 coding sequence is TGTGCCAGCAGTTGGACAGGGAATCGGCACGAGCAGTACTTC. Protein sequence: CASSWTGNRHEQYF.

This chain uses TRBV6-2 or TRBV6-3 with TRBJ1-1; perhaps TRBD1 as D (6 bases). V dropped 4 bases and J dropped 11 bases, with 11 bases sitting between them. CDR1 MNHEY and CDR2 SVGEGT come from the germline V gene. CDR3 length: 11 residues. Here the CDR3 DNA reads TGTGCCAGCAGTTCCAGGGGAGCGGCTTTCTTT. Its translation: CASSSRGAAFF.

This clonotype was seen more than once but under ten times. The chain carries TRBV6-1 and TRBJ2-5, with D possibly matching TRBD1 (6 bases). Germline V gene lookup returns CDR1 MNHNS and CDR2 SASEGT. The CDR3 totals 14 residues. V shed 4 bases and J shed 6 bases, with 15 bases lying between them. This chain's CDR3 is CASSGLGARQTQYF. As DNA, the CDR3 is TGTGCCAGCAGTGGTTTGGGGGCAAGACAGACCCAGTACTTC.

This clonotype was counted between two and nine times. The chain links TRBV7-2 to TRBJ2-4; D ambiguous. This CDR3 comprises 14 residues. V was clipped by 5 bases and J by 5 bases, with 13 bases between them. Germline V gives CDR1 SGHTA, CDR2 FQGNSA. CDR3 coding DNA: TGTGCCAGCAGCCCTACGACTGGGGAAAACATTCAGTACTTC. It yields the protein CASSPTTGENIQYF.

Comment on this clonotype: Compared with germline, one end of the junction differs, possibly owing to a read error. The rearrangement joins TRBV20-1 to TRBJ2-1, with D possibly being TRBD1 or TRBD2 (5 bases each). This CDR3 contains 18 residues. Germline V gene lookup returns CDR1 DFQATT and CDR2 SNEGSKA (reference sequence). The CDR3 sequence: CCARDQGRSPSSYNEQFF. The CDR3 coding sequence is TGCTGTGCTAGAGATCAGGGACGCTCCCCGAGCTCCTACAATGAGCAGTTCTTC.